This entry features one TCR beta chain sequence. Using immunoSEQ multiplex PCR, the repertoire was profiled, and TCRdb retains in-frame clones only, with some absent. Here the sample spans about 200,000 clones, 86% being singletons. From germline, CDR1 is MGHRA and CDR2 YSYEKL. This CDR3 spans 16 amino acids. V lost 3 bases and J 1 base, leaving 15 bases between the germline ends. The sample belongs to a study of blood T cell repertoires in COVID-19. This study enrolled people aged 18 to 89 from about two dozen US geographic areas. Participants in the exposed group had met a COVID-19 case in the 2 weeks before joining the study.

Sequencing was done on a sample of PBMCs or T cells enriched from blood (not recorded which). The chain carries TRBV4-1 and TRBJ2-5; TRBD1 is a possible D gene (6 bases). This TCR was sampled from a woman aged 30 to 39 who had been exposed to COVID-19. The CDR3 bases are TGCGCCAGCAGCCATGAAACAGGGCAGGTCCAAGAGACCCAGTACTTC. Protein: CASSHETGQVQETQYF.